The TCR beta chain under discussion was sequenced for a study of blood T cell repertoires in COVID-19 (dated by TCRdb to 2019 to 2021). Study-level background: The collaborator samples originated in the United States, Italy and Spain and spanned the acute and convalescent phases of COVID-19. The repertoires were released in a freely available public database meant as a resource for research on the immune response to SARS-CoV-2. Samples were obtained from the ongoing ImmuneRACE study (first 160 participants) and from approximately 1,200 subjects provided by 6 global collaborators. Where available, HLA class I and class II types were obtained from metadata supplied by the sample provider rather than from assay-based typing. The sample metadata nearly always contained a de-identified subject ID, COVID-19 status, age in years and sex. Deeply sampled blood TCRbeta repertoires from subjects exposed to, actively infected with, or recovered from COVID-19 were included in the dataset. The prospective study material was composed of cDNA or gDNA derived from T cells, B-cell-depleted T cells, or PBMCs.

The paper's findings and limits, for the study overall: The amount of clinical and demographic metadata varied by source and participant and was provided uncurated.

TCRbeta CDR3 regions were amplified from genomic DNA using the immunoSEQ Assay, a bias-controlled multiplex PCR. The authors' analysis ran thus. The number of nucleated cells in each sample was estimated from the amplification of reference gene primers within the assay. To quantify the absolute abundance of each unique TCRbeta CDR3 rearrangement, sequence reads were collapsed and filtered. For each sample, productive Simpson clonality was calculated by taking the square root of Simpson's diversity index across productive rearrangements. TCRdb took over this immuneACCESS table, retaining in-frame rearrangements with V and J assigned. Such tables are incomplete; in checked studies, under half of the missing clones stem from an unresolved V gene, and the remainder is unexplained. V and J calls plus clone size are reproduced from that table; the DNA served to infer D and trimming. The sample table contains about 120,000 clones; only one count was recorded for roughly three quarters of them. 7.9% of the sample lies in the top ten.

The CDR3 goes from the cysteine to the phenylalanine over 14 residues. The entry retains the CDR3 DNA only, 42 bases that are in frame from base 1. Per the germline V gene, MGHRA is the CDR1 and YSYEKL is the CDR2. V gives up 0 bases and J gives up 7 bases, and the segment between their germline ends measures 13 bases. Note on this clone: Its antigen is still unknown. Base qualities are not provided; no much larger clone lies one nucleotide away.

The collaborating institutions used their own protocols to collect whole blood in K2EDTA tubes. For TCRbeta analysis, collaborators shipped samples as frozen whole blood, isolated PBMCs, or DNA extracted from either of those sample types. Specimen: peripheral blood. The chain employs TRBV4-1 and TRBJ2-7; TRBD1 might be the D gene, on 5 matching bases. This TCR was recovered from a human donor in a cohort sampled during active COVID-19. CDR3 loop: CASSQDPGISEQYF. The sequenced DNA: TGCGCCAGCAGCCAAGACCCAGGGATAAGTGAGCAGTACTTC.